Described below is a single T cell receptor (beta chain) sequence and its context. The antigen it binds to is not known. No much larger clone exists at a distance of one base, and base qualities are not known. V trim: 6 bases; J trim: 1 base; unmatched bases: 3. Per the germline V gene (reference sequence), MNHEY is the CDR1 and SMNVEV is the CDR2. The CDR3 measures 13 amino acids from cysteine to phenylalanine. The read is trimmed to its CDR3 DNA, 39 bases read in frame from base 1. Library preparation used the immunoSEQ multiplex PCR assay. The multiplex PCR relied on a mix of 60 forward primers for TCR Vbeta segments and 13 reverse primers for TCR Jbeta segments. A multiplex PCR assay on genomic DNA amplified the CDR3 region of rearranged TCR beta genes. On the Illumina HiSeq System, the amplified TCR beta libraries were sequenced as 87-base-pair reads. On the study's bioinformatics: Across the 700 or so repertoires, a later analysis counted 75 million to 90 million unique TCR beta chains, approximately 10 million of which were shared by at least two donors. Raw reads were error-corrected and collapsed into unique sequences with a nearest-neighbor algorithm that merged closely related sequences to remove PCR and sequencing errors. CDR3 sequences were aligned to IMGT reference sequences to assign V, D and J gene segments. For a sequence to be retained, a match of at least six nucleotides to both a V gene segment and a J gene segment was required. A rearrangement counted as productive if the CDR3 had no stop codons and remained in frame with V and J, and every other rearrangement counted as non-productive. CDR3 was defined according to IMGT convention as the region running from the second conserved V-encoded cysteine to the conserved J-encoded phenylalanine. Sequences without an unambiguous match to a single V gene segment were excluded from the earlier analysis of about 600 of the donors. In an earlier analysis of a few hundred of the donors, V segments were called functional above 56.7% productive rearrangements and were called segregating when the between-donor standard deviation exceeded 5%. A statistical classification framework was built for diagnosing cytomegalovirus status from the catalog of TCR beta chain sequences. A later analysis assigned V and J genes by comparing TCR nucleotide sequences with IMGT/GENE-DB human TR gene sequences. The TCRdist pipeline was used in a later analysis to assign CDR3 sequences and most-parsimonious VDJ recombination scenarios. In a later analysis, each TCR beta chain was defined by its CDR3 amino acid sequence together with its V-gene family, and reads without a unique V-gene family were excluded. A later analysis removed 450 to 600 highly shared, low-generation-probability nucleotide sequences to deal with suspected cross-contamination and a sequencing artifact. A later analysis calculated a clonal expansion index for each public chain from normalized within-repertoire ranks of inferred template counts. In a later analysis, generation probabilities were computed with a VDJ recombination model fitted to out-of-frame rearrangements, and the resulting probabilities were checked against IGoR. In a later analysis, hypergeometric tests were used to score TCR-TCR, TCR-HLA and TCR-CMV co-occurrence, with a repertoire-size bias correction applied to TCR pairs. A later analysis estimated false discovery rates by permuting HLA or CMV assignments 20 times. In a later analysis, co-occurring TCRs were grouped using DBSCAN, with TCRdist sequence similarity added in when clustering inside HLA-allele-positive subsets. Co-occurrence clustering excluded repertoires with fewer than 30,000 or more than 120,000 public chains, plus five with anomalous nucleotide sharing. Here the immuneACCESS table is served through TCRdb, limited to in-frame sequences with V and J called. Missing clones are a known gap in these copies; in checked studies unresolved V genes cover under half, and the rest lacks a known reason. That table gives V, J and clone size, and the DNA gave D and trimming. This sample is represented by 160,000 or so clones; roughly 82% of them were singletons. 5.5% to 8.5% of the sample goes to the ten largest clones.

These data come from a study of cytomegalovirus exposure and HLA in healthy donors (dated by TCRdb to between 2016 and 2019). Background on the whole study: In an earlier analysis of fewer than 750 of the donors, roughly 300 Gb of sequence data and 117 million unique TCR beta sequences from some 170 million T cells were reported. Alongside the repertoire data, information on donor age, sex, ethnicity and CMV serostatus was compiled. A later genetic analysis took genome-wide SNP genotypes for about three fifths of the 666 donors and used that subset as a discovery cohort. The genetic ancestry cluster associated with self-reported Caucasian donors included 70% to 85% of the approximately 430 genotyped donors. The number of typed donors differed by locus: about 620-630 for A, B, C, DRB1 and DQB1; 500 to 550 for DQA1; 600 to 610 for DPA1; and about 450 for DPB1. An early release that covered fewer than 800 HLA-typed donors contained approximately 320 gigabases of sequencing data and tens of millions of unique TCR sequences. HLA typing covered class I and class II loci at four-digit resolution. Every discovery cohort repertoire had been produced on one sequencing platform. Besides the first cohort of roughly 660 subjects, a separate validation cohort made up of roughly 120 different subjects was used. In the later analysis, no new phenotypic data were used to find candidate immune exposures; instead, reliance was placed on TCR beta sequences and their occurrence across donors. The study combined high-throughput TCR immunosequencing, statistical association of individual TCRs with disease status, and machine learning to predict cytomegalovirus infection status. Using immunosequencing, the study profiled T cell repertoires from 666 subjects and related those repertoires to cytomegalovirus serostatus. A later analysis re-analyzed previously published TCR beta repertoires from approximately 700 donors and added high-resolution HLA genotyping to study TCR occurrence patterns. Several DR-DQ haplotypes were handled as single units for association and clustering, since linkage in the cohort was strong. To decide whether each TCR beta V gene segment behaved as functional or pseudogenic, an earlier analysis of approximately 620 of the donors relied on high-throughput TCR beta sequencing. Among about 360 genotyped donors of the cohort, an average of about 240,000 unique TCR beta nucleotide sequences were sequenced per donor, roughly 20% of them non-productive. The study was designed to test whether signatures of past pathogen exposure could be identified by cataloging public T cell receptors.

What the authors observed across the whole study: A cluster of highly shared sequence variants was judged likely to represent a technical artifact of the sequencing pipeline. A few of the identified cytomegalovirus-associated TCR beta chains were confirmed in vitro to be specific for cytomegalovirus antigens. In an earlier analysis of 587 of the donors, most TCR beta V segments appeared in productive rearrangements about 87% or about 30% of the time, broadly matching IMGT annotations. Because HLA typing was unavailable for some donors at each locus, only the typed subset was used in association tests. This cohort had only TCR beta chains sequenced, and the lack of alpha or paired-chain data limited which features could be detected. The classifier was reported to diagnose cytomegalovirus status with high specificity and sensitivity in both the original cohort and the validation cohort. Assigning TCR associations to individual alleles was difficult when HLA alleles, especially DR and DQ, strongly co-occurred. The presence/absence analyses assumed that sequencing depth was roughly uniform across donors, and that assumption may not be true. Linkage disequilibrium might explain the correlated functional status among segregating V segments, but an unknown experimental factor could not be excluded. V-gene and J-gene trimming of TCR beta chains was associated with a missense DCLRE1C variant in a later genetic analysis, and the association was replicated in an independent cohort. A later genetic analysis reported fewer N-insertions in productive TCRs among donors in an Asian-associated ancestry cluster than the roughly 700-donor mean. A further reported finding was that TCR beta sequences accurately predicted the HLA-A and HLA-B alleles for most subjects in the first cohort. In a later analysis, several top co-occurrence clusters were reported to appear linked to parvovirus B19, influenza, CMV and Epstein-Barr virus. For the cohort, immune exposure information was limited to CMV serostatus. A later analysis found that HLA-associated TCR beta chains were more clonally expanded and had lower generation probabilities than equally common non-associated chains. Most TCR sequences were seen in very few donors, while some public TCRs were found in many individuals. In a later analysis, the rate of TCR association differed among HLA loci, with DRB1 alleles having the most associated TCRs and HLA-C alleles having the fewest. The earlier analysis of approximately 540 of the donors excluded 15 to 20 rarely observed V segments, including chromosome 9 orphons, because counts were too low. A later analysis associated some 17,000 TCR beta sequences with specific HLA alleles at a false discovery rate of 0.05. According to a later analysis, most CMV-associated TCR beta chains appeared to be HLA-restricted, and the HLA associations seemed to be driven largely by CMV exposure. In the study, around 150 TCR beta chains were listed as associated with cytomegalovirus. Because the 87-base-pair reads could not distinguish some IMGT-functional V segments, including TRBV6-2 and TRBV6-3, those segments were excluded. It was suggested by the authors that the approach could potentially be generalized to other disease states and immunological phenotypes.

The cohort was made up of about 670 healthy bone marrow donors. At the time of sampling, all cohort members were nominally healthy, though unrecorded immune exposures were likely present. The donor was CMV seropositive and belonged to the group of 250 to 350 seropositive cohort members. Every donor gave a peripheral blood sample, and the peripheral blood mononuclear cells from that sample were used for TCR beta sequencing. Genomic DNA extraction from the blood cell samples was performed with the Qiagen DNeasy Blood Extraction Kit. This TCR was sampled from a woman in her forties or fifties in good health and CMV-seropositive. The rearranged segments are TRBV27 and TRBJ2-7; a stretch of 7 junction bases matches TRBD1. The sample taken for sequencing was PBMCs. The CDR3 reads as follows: CASSGRGSYEQYF. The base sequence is TGTGCCAGCAGCGGCAGGGGGTCCTACGAGCAGTACTTC.